This TCR beta chain was captured in a study of OX40 agonist ivuxolimab in advanced cancers. Germline values: CDR1 MDHEN, CDR2 SYDVKM. CDR3 length: 15 residues. The V end lost 4 bases, the J end lost 8 bases, and 20 bases lay between the germline ends. Assay: immunoSEQ multiplex PCR; the TCRdb copy retains only in-frame clones and omits some. The sample includes roughly 90,000 clones, roughly nine tenths of them seen just once. This specimen was CD4+ or CD8+ T cells sorted from blood, taken in a trial of the OX40 agonist ivuxolimab. This TCR was recovered from an adult with an advanced solid tumor such as melanoma, head and neck, liver or kidney cancer. V usage is TRBV28 and J usage is TRBJ1-2, with D uncertain. Written as DNA, the CDR3 is TGTGCCAGCAGTTCAGCAGATAGAACCGTGGGAGGCTACACCTTC. Translation: CASSSADRTVGGYTF.